The 17 T cell receptor beta chains in this list originate from one sample, sequenced in a study of molecular identifiers for immune sequencing clone quantification. MiXCR, applied by TCRdb to the PCR reads, yields one record per CDR3 protein. The sample has tens of thousands of distinct CDR3 sequences, roughly 15% seen once; the top ten hold 0.8% to 1%. The sequencing input was naive CD8+ T cells from blood, with Jurkat cell RNA spiked in. Subset described: FACS-sorted CD8+CD4-CCR7+CD45RA+ naive T cells. These receptors were taken from a human donor in good health. Some libraries in this study had Jurkat cell RNA spiked in.

This clonotype has a count of ten or more. The chain is built from TRBV19 and TRBJ1-1; the D is unclear. With 6 bases removed from V and 0 bases from J, the gap between germline ends came to 14 bases. Germline values: CDR1 LNHDA, CDR2 SQIVND (reference sequence). The CDR3 sequence is 15 residues long. CDR3 DNA: TGTGCCAGTAGCCTTGGGTCAGGACTGAACACTGAAGCTTTCTTT. Protein product: CASSLGSGLNTEAFF.

A remark on this clonotype: A read error may be the cause here, since a much bigger clone is one base away. The rearrangement uses TRBV7-6 and TRBJ2-1; 11 nucleotides line up with TRBD2. The CDR3 has 16 amino acids. CDR1 and CDR2 from the germline V gene are SGHVS and FNYEAQ. The CDR3 loop reads CTSSLGTSGWGDEQFF. The CDR3 DNA sequence: TGTACCAGCAGCTTAGGGACTAGCGGCTGGGGAGATGAGCAGTTCTTC.

This clonotype came up many times. The gene calls are TRBV25-1 and TRBJ2-7; tentative D call: TRBD1 (5 bases). Germline V gene data show CDR1 as MGHDK and CDR2 as SYGVNS. V lost 6 bases, J lost 4 bases, and 16 bases lay in between. The CDR3 is made up of 14 amino acids. CDR3 sequence: CASRLTGGSYEQYF. CDR3 in DNA: TGTGCCAGCAGACTTACAGGTGGATCTTACGAGCAGTACTTC.

In its sample, this clonotype was seen a few times. This may be a read error: a much more frequent sequence differs by one nucleotide. The chain recombines TRBV15 with TRBJ1-5, with a weak D call TRBD1 (6 bases). The CDR3 is made up of 14 amino acids. In germline, CDR1 is LNHNV, CDR2 YYDKDF (reference sequence). V lost 3 bases to trimming and J lost 8 bases, with 14 bases between them. CDR3 DNA: TGTGCCACCAGCAGGTACAGGGCGGGTGAGCCCCAGCATTTT. Translation: CATSRYRAGEPQHF.

In its sample, this clonotype was seen many times. The chain is built from TRBV14 and TRBJ2-3; 7 bases map to TRBD1. CDR3 length equals 19 residues. Germline loops: CDR1 SGHDN, CDR2 FVKESK. J lost 0 bases, V lost 1 base, and 13 bases had no gene match. The DNA for the CDR3 is TGTGCCAGCAGCCAAGGGGACAGACGATTTAACCCTAGCACAGATACGCAGTATTTT. It encodes CASSQGDRRFNPSTDTQYF.

This clonotype was detected ten times or more. The chain carries TRBV4-3 and TRBJ1-2, with TRBD1 as a possible D gene (5 bases). V was clipped by 2 bases and J by 6 bases, with 10 bases between them. The CDR3 covers 13 residues. CDR1 LGHNA and CDR2 YSLEER come from the germline V gene. The CDR3 bases are TGCGCCAGCAGCCAACTGGCCAGGGATGGCTACACCTTC. It translates to CASSQLARDGYTF.

V is TRBV5-6 and J is TRBJ2-3, with 10 bases fitting TRBD2. J lost 2 bases, V lost 4 bases, and 7 bases had no gene match. Germline V gene sequence: CDR1 SGHDT, CDR2 YYEEEE. The CDR3 is 16 residues long. DNA for the CDR3: TGTGCCAGCAGCCCCCCCCTAGCGGGGGTCACAGATACGCAGTATTTT. It codes for CASSPPLAGVTDTQYF.

This chain links TRBV6-2 or TRBV6-3 with TRBJ1-1, with D hard to call. V lost 0 bases and J 4 bases, leaving 18 bases between the germline ends. Germline V lookup: CDR1 MNHEY, CDR2 SVGEGT. The CDR3 totals 17 residues. CDR3 loop: CASSYSAVDSLGTEAFF. CDR3 coding DNA: TGTGCCAGCAGTTACTCCGCGGTCGATAGCTTGGGCACTGAAGCTTTCTTT.

This clonotype was found many times. The rearrangement uses TRBV7-9 and TRBJ1-5; D remains ambiguous. The V gene's germline CDR1 is SEHNR and CDR2 FQNEAQ (reference sequence). The CDR3 has 13 residues. V was clipped by 5 bases and J by 1 base, with 6 bases between them. The CDR3 here is CASSGGSNQPQHF. In nucleotides, the CDR3 is TGTGCCAGCAGCGGAGGAAGCAATCAGCCCCAGCATTTT.

This clonotype was counted only a few times. At one boundary the junction diverges from the germline segment, which might be a read error. The chain employs TRBV29-1 and TRBJ1-1; D is ambiguous. The CDR3 has 12 amino acids. Looked up from germline, CDR1 is SQVTM and CDR2 is ANQGSEA. The CDR3 DNA follows: TGCGGCGTCCCTGTCCCGTTGGCTGAAGCTTTCTTT. Its translation: CGVPVPLAEAFF.

This clonotype was recorded once. This chain links TRBV9 with TRBJ2-3; D gene ambiguous. CDR3 length: 17 residues. V lost 2 bases and J 1 base, leaving 17 bases between the germline ends. The germline gives CDR1 SGDLS, CDR2 YYNGEE. CDR3 residues: CASSVNIASLGTDTQYF. CDR3 DNA sequence: TGTGCCAGCAGCGTGAATATAGCTTCGTTGGGCACAGATACGCAGTATTTT.

This clonotype has a count of ten or more. The chain is built from TRBV19 and TRBJ1-5, with no clear D. In germline, CDR1 is LNHDA, CDR2 SQIVND (reference sequence). The CDR3 has 15 residues. V lost 3 bases, J lost 1 base, and 10 bases lay in between. This CDR3 is CASSIQPGSNQPQHF. CDR3 nucleotides: TGTGCCAGTAGTATTCAACCTGGGAGCAATCAGCCCCAGCATTTT. Supplemented by reference TRBV19 and TRBJ1-5, the full variable domain reads DGGITQSPKYLFRKEGQNVTLSCEQNLNHDAMYWYRQDPGQGLRLIYYSQIVNDFQKGDIAEGYSVSREKKESFPLTVTSAQKNPTAFYLCASSIQPGSNQPQHFGDGTRLSIL.

Remarks on this clonotype: A single base separates this from a much larger clone, so it may be a read error. The final CDR3 position lacks the conserved phenylalanine or tryptophan, pointing to a likely read error. In nucleotides, the CDR3 is TGTGCCAGCAGCTTAGGGTACTCCTACGAGCAGTACTGC. This translates into CASSLGYSYEQYC. The chain joins TRBV7-9 to TRBJ2-7; D gene unclear. V shed 1 base and J shed 0 bases, with 4 bases lying between them. CDR3 length: 13 residues. The germline V gene encodes CDR1 SEHNR and CDR2 FQNEAQ (reference sequence).

This clonotype has ten or more counts. The CDR3 DNA reads TGTGCCAGCCAATCGATAGCGGGAGGGCCTTCAGGAGATACGCAGTATTTT. Its translation: CASQSIAGGPSGDTQYF. This chain links TRBV7-2 with TRBJ2-3; 11 bases fit TRBD2. This CDR3 comprises 17 residues. V gave up 8 bases and J gave up 5 bases; unmatched junction bases: 15. Germline loops: CDR1 SGHTA, CDR2 FQGNSA.

At least ten counts were recorded for this clonotype. V usage is TRBV6-2 or TRBV6-3 and J usage is TRBJ2-7; D is undetermined. V dropped 0 bases and J dropped 2 bases, with 14 bases sitting between them. Per the germline V gene, CDR1 is MNHEY and CDR2 is SVGEGT. The CDR3 runs 16 residues. As DNA, the CDR3 is TGTGCCAGCAGTTACTCGATCTCCGTGGATCCCTACGAGCAGTACTTC. Its translation: CASSYSISVDPYEQYF.

There are many counts of this clonotype. This rearrangement joins TRBV7-3 to TRBJ1-1; unclear D gene. The CDR3 loop spans 12 amino acids. The V end was cut by 5 bases, the J end by 8 bases, with 12 bases between. Looked up from germline, CDR1 is SGHTA and CDR2 is FQGTGA. The CDR3 reads CASSAYGEEAFF. The CDR3 region has the DNA TGTGCCAGCAGCGCTTATGGCGAAGAAGCTTTCTTT.

This clonotype was seen at least ten times. The chain couples TRBV4-3 to TRBJ2-7, with no clear D. Trimming pared 0 bases from V and 1 base from J, leaving 10 bases between. The V gene's germline CDR1 is LGHNA and CDR2 YSLEER. CDR3 size: 15 residues. CDR3 in amino acids: CASSQDRVRSYEQYF. CDR3 DNA sequence: TGCGCCAGCAGCCAAGATAGGGTTAGGTCCTACGAGCAGTACTTC.